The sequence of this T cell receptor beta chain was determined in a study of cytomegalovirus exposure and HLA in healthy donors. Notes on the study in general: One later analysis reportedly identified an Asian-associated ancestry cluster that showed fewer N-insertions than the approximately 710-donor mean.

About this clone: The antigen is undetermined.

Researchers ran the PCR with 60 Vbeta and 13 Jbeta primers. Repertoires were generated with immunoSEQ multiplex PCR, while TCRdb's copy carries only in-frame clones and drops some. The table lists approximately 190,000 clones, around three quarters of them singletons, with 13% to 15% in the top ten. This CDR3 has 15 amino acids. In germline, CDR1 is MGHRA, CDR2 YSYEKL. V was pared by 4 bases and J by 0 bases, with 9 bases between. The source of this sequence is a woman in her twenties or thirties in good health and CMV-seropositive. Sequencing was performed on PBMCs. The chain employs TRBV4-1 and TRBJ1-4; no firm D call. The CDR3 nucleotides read TGCGCCAGCAGCCCTCCAGGCACAACTAATGAAAAACTGTTTTTT. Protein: CASSPPGTTNEKLFF.